These T cell receptor beta chains were read from a single sample in a study of regulatory T cells. Method: immunoSEQ multiplex PCR; TCRdb's copy keeps in-frame clones and lacks some. The sample carries 30,000 to 40,000 clones, about 89% recorded once. The material sequenced was conventional CD4+ T cells sorted from blood. These receptor sequences come from a person aged 18 to 35 with CD3G deficiency. Both conserved end residues are part of each CDR3. A D gene is named only where the DNA matches it firmly. Clone size is shown for a subset of rows, as once, few, many or a class of expanded clone.

abundance,j_gene,v_gene,d_gene,CDR3aa,CDR3nt
NA,TRBJ2-3,TRBV11-2,NA,CASSLGRRATADTQYF,TGTGCCAGCAGCTTAGGTCGCCGAGCGACGGCAGATACGCAGTATTTT
NA,TRBJ2-7,TRBV6-1,NA,CASSLRVSEQYF,TGTGCCAGCAGTCTCAGGGTGAGCGAGCAGTACTTC
NA,TRBJ1-4,TRBV28,NA,CASSNGDEKLFF,TGTGCCAGCAGCAACGGGGATGAAAAACTGTTTTTT
NA,TRBJ2-3,TRBV6-5,NA,CASSQVRAYTQYF,TGTGCCAGCAGCCAAGTTAGGGCTTATACGCAGTATTTT
NA,TRBJ2-5,TRBV11-2,NA,CASSLAGQTQYF,TGTGCCAGCAGCTTAGCTGGGCAGACCCAGTACTTC
once,TRBJ1-1,TRBV5-1,NA,CASSLDGTNTEAFF,TGCGCCAGCAGCTTGGACGGGACGAACACTGAAGCTTTCTTT
once,TRBJ1-2,TRBV28,NA,CASSLLGESLNGYTF,TGTGCCAGCAGTTTATTGGGGGAAAGCCTCAACGGCTACACCTTC
NA,TRBJ2-3,TRBV19,NA,CASSFRKGTTDTQYF,TGTGCCAGTAGTTTCCGAAAGGGGACGACAGATACGCAGTATTTT
NA,TRBJ1-3,TRBV7-9,NA,CASSLARGGTIYF,TGTGCCAGCAGCTTAGCCAGGGGAGGAACCATATATTTT
NA,TRBJ1-5,TRBV10-2,NA,CASSIGFNQPQHF,TGCGCCAGCAGTATCGGTTTCAATCAGCCCCAGCATTTT
NA,TRBJ2-7,TRBV7-8,TRBD1,CASARQGAYEQYF,TGTGCCAGCGCCCGACAGGGGGCTTACGAGCAGTACTTC
NA,TRBJ2-2,TRBV30,NA,CAWSVETPNTGELFF,TGTGCCTGGAGTGTAGAGACTCCGAACACCGGGGAGCTGTTTTTT
NA,TRBJ2-3,TRBV28,NA,CASSPGGVSTDTQYF,TGTGCCAGCAGCCCAGGCGGGGTGAGCACAGATACGCAGTATTTT
once,TRBJ2-2,TRBV11-2,NA,CASSLDWNTGELFF,TGTGCCAGCAGCTTGGACTGGAACACCGGGGAGCTGTTTTTT
NA,TRBJ2-5,TRBV6-6,TRBD2,CASSWGGRETQYF,TGTGCCAGCAGCTGGGGGGGACGTGAGACCCAGTACTTC
NA,TRBJ1-5,TRBV10-2,NA,CASSQHRDSDQPQHF,TGCGCCAGCAGTCAACACCGGGACTCTGACCAGCCCCAGCATTTT
medium-sized,TRBJ2-3,TRBV6-1,TRBD2,CASSEAPGLAGGGDTQYF,TGTGCCAGCAGTGAAGCGCCGGGACTAGCGGGAGGGGGAGATACGCAGTATTTT
once,TRBJ1-2,TRBV5-1,NA,CASSPTGTVFGGYTF,TGCGCCAGCAGCCCGACCGGGACGGTCTTCGGGGGCTACACCTTC
NA,TRBJ2-3,TRBV5-1,NA,CASSYSGSNTDTQYF,TGCGCCAGCAGCTATTCCGGATCGAACACAGATACGCAGTATTTT
NA,TRBJ2-7,TRBV28,TRBD1,CAAGFPQGAEQYF,TGTGCCGCCGGCTTTCCCCAGGGGGCCGAGCAGTACTTC
NA,TRBJ2-2,TRBV5-1,TRBD2,CASSHGLAGGGGELFF,TGCGCCAGCAGCCACGGACTAGCGGGAGGTGGCGGGGAGCTGTTTTTT
NA,TRBJ2-2,TRBV5-1,NA,CASSLGSRNTGELFF,TGCGCCAGCAGCTTGGGCAGCCGGAACACCGGGGAGCTGTTTTTT
NA,TRBJ2-7,TRBV6-4,NA,CASSLDSYEQYF,TGTGCCAGCAGTCTGGACAGCTACGAGCAGTACTTC
NA,TRBJ2-1,TRBV28,NA,CASSLWSGLYHNEQFF,TGTGCCAGCAGTTTATGGTCGGGGCTATACCACAATGAGCAGTTCTTC
NA,TRBJ2-1,TRBV18,TRBD2,CASSPLAGAYNEQFF,TGTGCCAGCTCACCACTGGCGGGAGCCTACAATGAGCAGTTCTTC
NA,TRBJ2-3,TRBV7-2,TRBD2,CASSNRGLAGGPDTQYF,TGTGCCAGCAGCAACAGGGGGCTAGCGGGGGGACCAGATACGCAGTATTTT
once,TRBJ2-6,TRBV28,NA,CASSSAAGDPNVLTF,TGTGCCAGCAGTTCGGCCGCCGGGGACCCAAACGTCCTGACTTTC
NA,TRBJ2-3,TRBV28,NA,CASSFFNTDTQYF,TGTGCCAGCAGTTTTTTTAACACAGATACGCAGTATTTT
NA,TRBJ1-2,TRBV6-1,NA,CASSSGAGNGYTF,TGTGCCAGCAGTTCAGGGGCGGGGAATGGCTACACCTTC
NA,TRBJ1-1,TRBV19,NA,CASSPGLNTEAFF,TGTGCCAGTAGCCCGGGACTGAACACTGAAGCTTTCTTT
NA,TRBJ2-7,TRBV5-1,TRBD1,CASSLGPGGSYEQYF,TGCGCCAGCAGCTTGGGGCCAGGGGGTTCCTACGAGCAGTACTTC
NA,TRBJ2-7,TRBV28,NA,CASTRQRSSYEQYF,TGTGCCAGCACAAGACAGAGATCCTCCTACGAGCAGTACTTC
NA,TRBJ2-7,TRBV18,NA,CASSAGTPSYEQYF,TGTGCCAGCTCGGCCGGGACACCCTCCTACGAGCAGTACTTC
NA,TRBJ1-2,TRBV5-1,TRBD1,CASSPGQGYGYTF,TGCGCCAGCAGCCCCGGACAGGGTTATGGCTACACCTTC
NA,TRBJ2-1,TRBV7-9,TRBD2,CASSREETNNEQFF,TGTGCCAGCAGCCGGGAGGAGACGAACAATGAGCAGTTCTTC
once,TRBJ1-2,TRBV23-1,NA,CASSPLGGLYYGYTF,TGCGCCAGCAGTCCCCTCGGGGGGCTTTACTATGGCTACACCTTC
NA,TRBJ2-5,TRBV19,NA,CASSPAGTQTQYF,TGTGCCAGTAGTCCGGCGGGGACACAGACCCAGTACTTC
NA,TRBJ1-3,TRBV5-1,NA,CASFGTDSGNTIYF,TGCGCCAGCTTTGGGACGGACTCTGGAAACACCATATATTTT
NA,TRBJ2-7,TRBV28,TRBD2,CASSQGSGGYEQYF,TGTGCCAGCAGTCAAGGCTCGGGGGGCTACGAGCAGTACTTC
NA,TRBJ2-7,TRBV11-2,NA,CASSLDRVGEQYF,TGTGCCAGCAGCTTAGACAGGGTGGGCGAGCAGTACTTC
NA,TRBJ2-7,TRBV11-2,TRBD1,CASSLGTGAPYEQYF,TGTGCCAGCAGCTTAGGGACAGGGGCACCCTACGAGCAGTACTTC
NA,TRBJ2-7,TRBV18,NA,CASSETAQTYEQYF,TGTGCCAGCTCAGAAACAGCCCAGACCTACGAGCAGTACTTC
NA,TRBJ2-1,TRBV28,NA,CASSRGTVHNEQFF,TGTGCCAGCAGCCGAGGGACCGTTCACAATGAGCAGTTCTTC
NA,TRBJ2-1,TRBV28,NA,CASSSHREQFF,TGTGCCAGCAGTTCCCACCGTGAGCAGTTCTTC
NA,TRBJ2-3,TRBV6-1,NA,CASSVMGDTQYF,TGTGCCAGCAGTGTTATGGGAGACACGCAGTATTTT
NA,TRBJ1-4,TRBV28,NA,CASSPPGAGNEKLFF,TGTGCCAGCAGCCCCCCGGGAGCTGGGAATGAAAAACTGTTTTTT
few,TRBJ1-1,TRBV11-2,TRBD1,CASSLGQGTEAFF,TGTGCCAGCAGCTTAGGACAGGGGACTGAAGCTTTCTTT
NA,TRBJ2-6,TRBV6-6,NA,CASSIPPGSGANVLTF,TGTGCCAGCAGTATCCCCCCAGGGTCTGGGGCCAACGTCCTGACTTTC
NA,TRBJ2-1,TRBV28,TRBD2,CASSLWDSGREQFF,TGTGCCAGCAGTTTATGGGACAGCGGGAGGGAGCAGTTCTTC
NA,TRBJ2-7,TRBV7-8,TRBD2,CASSLGGGRSYEQYF,TGTGCCAGCAGCTTAGGCGGGGGGCGATCCTACGAGCAGTACTTC
NA,TRBJ1-1,TRBV6-1,NA,CASSGSGRGNTEAFF,TGTGCCAGCAGTGGGTCGGGGCGGGGGAACACTGAAGCTTTCTTT